Listed here are 28 T cell receptor beta chains from one sample, sequenced in a study of regulatory T cells in long-lasting Graves disease. Time point noted: newly diagnosed GD, antithyroid drugs for less than 3 months. From PBMCs, RNA was extracted and then used to make the TCR library. Building of the TCR beta libraries involved iRepertoire HTBI primers and Arm-PCR of CDR3 regions. TCRdb passed the multiplex PCR reads through MiXCR, listing each CDR3 protein once. The profile shows hundreds of thousands of distinct CDR3 sequences, 16% of them singletons. These records were also assigned to another study, of T cells in Graves' hyperthyroidism and ophthalmopathy.

The sample consisted of peripheral blood mononuclear cells (PBMCs), taken at new diagnosis, from a patient treated with antithyroid drugs. The receptor source for this set is a woman aged 30 to 39 with Graves disease.

The chain recombines TRBV7-9 with TRBJ2-2; a weak D match, TRBD2 (7 bases). The CDR3 sequence is 16 residues long. CDR1 SEHNR and CDR2 FQNEAQ come from the germline V gene (reference sequence). The V gene lost 4 bases and the J gene lost 1 base, with 13 bases spanning the gap. The CDR3 loop is CASSSYGGLNTGELFF. CDR3 bases: TGTGCCAGCAGCTCTTACGGGGGGCTGAACACCGGGGAGCTGTTTTTT.

The chain uses TRBV28 and TRBJ1-5; D not certain. This CDR3 is 14 amino acids long. In germline, CDR1 is MDHEN, CDR2 SYDVKM. The V end lost 6 bases, the J end lost 0 bases, and 9 bases lay between the germline ends. The CDR3: CASRTFDSNQPQHF. The CDR3 DNA sequence: TGTGCCAGCAGGACATTCGATAGCAATCAGCCCCAGCATTTT.

At least ten counts were recorded for this clonotype. V usage is TRBV20-1 and J usage is TRBJ2-7; D is possibly TRBD1 or TRBD2 (5 bases each). Germline V gene lookup returns CDR1 DFQATT and CDR2 SNEGSKA (reference sequence). The CDR3 consists of 15 residues. V was cut by 0 bases and J by 0 bases, with 12 bases left in between. The CDR3, as DNA: TGCAGTGCTAGAGATGCGTTGGGACCCTCCTACGAGCAGTACTTC. This encodes CSARDALGPSYEQYF.

This clonotype has at least ten counts. The chain couples TRBV7-2 to TRBJ2-1, with 8 nucleotides matching TRBD2. Trimming removed 5 bases from V and 2 bases from J; junction bases left unmatched: 5. Germline loops: CDR1 SGHTA, CDR2 FQGNSA. CDR3 size: 15 residues. CDR3 amino acids: CASSPGGTAYNEQFF. As DNA, the CDR3 is TGTGCCAGCAGCCCGGGGGGGACTGCCTACAATGAGCAGTTCTTC.

The sample holds many counts of this clonotype. V is TRBV11-2 and J is TRBJ1-6; D is unresolved. This CDR3 has 15 amino acids. The germline V gene has CDR1 SGHAT and CDR2 FQNNGV. V was shortened by 1 base and J by 13 bases, with 17 bases between the two germline ends. The CDR3 sequence is CASSLGRLPQYPLHF. In DNA, the CDR3 is TGTGCCAGCAGCTTAGGTCGCCTTCCTCAATATCCCCTCCACTTT.

The chain is built from TRBV5-1 and TRBJ2-7; 7 bases are shared with TRBD2. The CDR3 is 12 amino acids. Germline V gene lookup returns CDR1 SGHRS and CDR2 YFSETQ. Trimming took 4 bases from V and 5 from J; bases not matched to a gene: 3. The CDR3 DNA follows: TGCGCCAGCAGCATAGGACTAGACGAGCAGTACTTC. It translates to CASSIGLDEQYF.

This sequence joins TRBV19 and TRBJ2-4; TRBD2 matches 12 bases. Unmatched junction bases numbered 9, after V lost 5 bases and J lost 1 base. CDR1 is LNHDA and CDR2 is SQIVND in the germline V gene (reference sequence). The CDR3 length is 18 residues. The CDR3 region is CASSSGTSGSNAKNIQYF. CDR3 nucleotide sequence: TGTGCCAGTAGTTCCGGGACTAGCGGGTCAAATGCCAAAAACATTCAGTACTTC.

The chain employs TRBV11-2 and TRBJ2-5; a possible D gene is TRBD2 (10 bases). In germline, CDR1 is SGHAT, CDR2 FQNNGV. The CDR3 sequence is 18 residues long. V shed 4 bases and J shed 5 bases, with 26 bases lying between them. The chain's CDR3 is CASSSRDREAGGRETQYF. Written as DNA, the CDR3 is TGTGCCAGCAGCTCCCGGGACAGGGAAGCGGGGGGGAGGGAGACCCAGTACTTC.

This clonotype came up a few times. The gene calls are TRBV7-9 and TRBJ2-3; weak D call: TRBD2 (6 bases). This CDR3 is built from 15 residues. The germline V gene encodes CDR1 SEHNR and CDR2 FQNEAQ (reference sequence). The ends were cut back, 5 bases at V and 4 bases at J, with 16 bases in the middle. CDR3 DNA: TGTGCCAGCAGCCCCGGGGGTCCCCGGTCAGATACGCAGTATTTT. Translated: CASSPGGPRSDTQYF. The whole variable domain, filled in from reference TRBV7-9 and TRBJ2-3, reads DTGVSQNPRHKITKRGQNVTFRCDPISEHNRLYWYRQTLGQGPEFLTYFQNEAQLEKSRLLSDRFSAERPKGSFSTLEIQRTEQGDSAMYLCASSPGGPRSDTQYFGPGTRLTVL.

This rearrangement joins TRBV5-6 to TRBJ2-3; 7 nucleotides line up with TRBD1. Per the germline V gene, CDR1 is SGHDT and CDR2 is YYEEEE. The CDR3 extends over 15 amino acids. V gave up 0 bases and J gave up 6 bases; unmatched junction bases: 7. This chain's CDR3 is CASSLVAGTADTQYF. CDR3 sequence (DNA): TGTGCCAGCAGCTTGGTTGCAGGGACAGCGGATACGCAGTATTTT.

V and J are TRBV30 and TRBJ2-7, with 10 nucleotides matching TRBD1. Germline CDR1 is GTSNPN and CDR2 is SVGIG (reference sequence). The CDR3 loop spans 13 amino acids. The V and J ends lost 2 bases and 7 bases, in that order; junction bases with no gene match: 5. The CDR3 coding sequence is TGTGCCTGGAGTTATGACAGGGGGCAAGAGCAGTACTTC. Translating gives CAWSYDRGQEQYF.

The chain recombines TRBV19 with TRBJ1-2, with D perhaps TRBD1 (6 bases). Germline values: CDR1 LNHDA, CDR2 SQIVND (reference sequence). V lost 5 bases, J lost 2 bases, and 12 bases lay in between. The CDR3 length is 14 residues. The CDR3 sequence is CASSYRDVNYGYTF. CDR3 nucleotides: TGTGCCAGTAGTTACAGGGATGTGAACTATGGCTACACCTTC. The entire variable domain, with the rest obtained from reference TRBV19 and TRBJ1-2, is as follows: DGGITQSPKYLFRKEGQNVTLSCEQNLNHDAMYWYRQDPGQGLRLIYYSQIVNDFQKGDIAEGYSVSREKKESFPLTVTSAQKNPTAFYLCASSYRDVNYGYTFGSGTRLTVV.

Comment on this clonotype: The junction does not match germline at one end; this may be a read error. This sequence joins TRBV7-7 and TRBJ2-7, with 13 bases aligning to TRBD2. The CDR3 runs 17 residues. CDR1 SSHAT and CDR2 FNYEAQ come from the germline V gene (reference sequence). The CDR3 region is CASSRGLAGKEVYEQYF. The CDR3 DNA sequence: TGTGCTAGCAGCCGGGGACTAGCGGGGAAGGAGGTCTACGAGCAGTACTTC.

This clonotype was detected ten times or more. This chain links TRBV30 with TRBJ1-1, with no clear D. In germline, CDR1 is GTSNPN, CDR2 SVGIG (reference sequence). The CDR3 runs 12 residues. V was cut by 3 bases and J by 4 bases, with 9 bases left in between. CDR3 sequence: CAWRWSLTEAFF. The CDR3 DNA reads as TGTGCCTGGAGATGGTCCCTCACTGAAGCTTTCTTT. The variable domain in full, with the rest retrieved from reference TRBV30 and TRBJ1-1, is SQTIHQWPATLVQPVGSPLSLECTVEGTSNPNLYWYRQAAGRGLQLLFYSVGIGQISSEVPQNLSASRPQDRQFILSSKKLLLSDSGFYLCAWRWSLTEAFFGQGTRLTVV.

On this clonotype itself: This may be a read error: a much more frequent sequence differs by one nucleotide. The chain couples TRBV6-2 or TRBV6-3 to TRBJ1-3, with a possible D match to TRBD1 (6 bases). Per germline, CDR1 MNHEY and CDR2 SVGEGT. The CDR3 consists of 15 residues. Trimming pared 7 bases from V and 4 bases from J, leaving 17 bases between. The CDR3 loop is CASTESGGSGNTIYF. The DNA for the CDR3 is TGTGCCAGCACTGAGTCCGGGGGCAGCGGAAACACCATATATTTT.

This clonotype was detected many times. V is TRBV18 and J is TRBJ1-1; D remains ambiguous. Germline V CDR1 and CDR2: KGHSH, LQKENI. CDR3 length: 14 residues. The germline V and J ends were trimmed by 1 base and 8 bases, with 14 bases remaining between them. The CDR3 coding sequence is TGTGCCAGCTCACCACGTCTCGCGACCACAGAAGCTTTCTTT. Translated, it gives CASSPRLATTEAFF.

This sequence joins TRBV19 and TRBJ1-2, with D maybe TRBD1 (6 bases). The CDR3 is made up of 14 amino acids. Trimming removed 6 bases from V and 5 bases from J, with 16 bases in between. From germline, CDR1 is LNHDA and CDR2 SQIVND (reference sequence). CDR3 nucleotide sequence: TGTGCCAGTAGGATGGACAGCGTAGGGTATGGCTACACCTTC. Its protein product is CASRMDSVGYGYTF.

The chain couples TRBV12-3 or TRBV12-4 to TRBJ1-1, with 7 bases lining up with TRBD1. V dropped 5 bases and J dropped 2; count of bases not matched to a gene: 5. This CDR3 is 14 amino acids long. The CDR3: CASSAGQLNTEAFF. The CDR3 DNA reads as TGTGCCAGCAGTGCGGGACAGCTTAACACTGAAGCTTTCTTT.

This clonotype has just a few counts. The chain links TRBV6-4 to TRBJ2-1, with 10 nucleotides matching TRBD2. Germline V gives CDR1 MRHNA, CDR2 SNTAGT. V dropped 6 bases and J dropped 6; count of bases not matched to a gene: 11. The CDR3 runs 16 residues. Here the CDR3 reads CASSYRGAGGPNEQFF. The DNA of the CDR3 is TGTGCCAGCAGCTACAGGGGAGCGGGAGGGCCCAATGAGCAGTTCTTC.

A word on this clonotype: This may be a read error: a much more frequent sequence differs by one nucleotide. The missing conserved phenylalanine or tryptophan at the end of this CDR3 makes a read error likely. J is TRBJ2-7 and V is TRBV5-1; TRBD1 might be the D (6 bases). This CDR3 is built from 14 residues. The V and J ends lost 4 bases and 2 bases respectively, with 13 bases between them. CDR1 and CDR2 from the germline V gene are SGHRS and YFSETQ. The DNA for the CDR3 is TGCGCCAGCAGCAGGGGGACCGGACCCTACGAGCAGTACTCC. Its translation: CASSRGTGPYEQYS.

This clonotype was observed many times. The chain carries TRBV3-1 and TRBJ1-2, with D unresolved. The CDR3 totals 14 residues. Trimming took off 3 bases at V and 8 bases at J, with 16 bases between the two ends. Germline V CDR1 and CDR2: LGHDT, YNNKEL (reference sequence). The CDR3 DNA reads TGTGCCAGCAGCCAGAGATCGGGAGGGAGCGGCTACACCTTC. This translates into CASSQRSGGSGYTF.

This clonotype was detected many times. The chain recombines TRBV5-1 with TRBJ2-7; tentatively, D is TRBD1 (6 bases). Per germline, CDR1 SGHRS and CDR2 YFSETQ. Deletions cut 0 bases from V and 2 bases from J, with 9 bases between. CDR3 size: 14 residues. CDR3 nucleotide sequence: TGCGCCAGCAGCTTGGACAAGGGGGCCTACGAGCAGTACTTC. Its translation: CASSLDKGAYEQYF.

This clonotype came up many times. This rearrangement joins TRBV18 to TRBJ2-1; the D gene is possibly TRBD2 (5 bases). Looked up from germline, CDR1 is KGHSH and CDR2 is LQKENI. CDR3 size: 16 residues. V was shortened by 0 bases and J by 0 bases, with 9 bases between the two germline ends. The CDR3 spells CASSPPQRPSYNEQFF. The DNA for the CDR3 is TGTGCCAGCTCACCACCTCAGCGGCCCTCCTACAATGAGCAGTTCTTC.

This clonotype occurred a few times. The V and J genes are TRBV28 and TRBJ1-2; TRBD1 might be the D (5 bases). Looked up from germline, CDR1 is MDHEN and CDR2 is SYDVKM. CDR3 length: 16 amino acids. Trimming left V 6 bases short and J 1 base short, with 18 bases between. Written as DNA, the CDR3 is TGTGCCAGCAGCCCGGACCCGGGGCGCGGTAACTATGGCTACACCTTC. Translated: CASSPDPGRGNYGYTF.

The chain combines TRBV5-1 with TRBJ1-1, with D perhaps TRBD1 (6 bases). Trimming removed 2 bases from V and 1 base from J, with 15 bases in between. Germline-derived CDR1 and CDR2 are SGHRS and YFSETQ. CDR3 size: 16 residues. CDR3: CASSFSSYRENTEAFF. The CDR3 bases are TGCGCCAGCAGCTTTTCCTCTTACAGGGAGAACACTGAAGCTTTCTTT.

This clonotype was counted a few times. The chain is built from TRBV19 and TRBJ2-4, with 11 bases matching TRBD2. The germline gives CDR1 LNHDA, CDR2 SQIVND (reference sequence). The length of the CDR3 is 20 residues. Trimming cost V 3 bases and J 0 bases; bases outside gene matches: 13. Here the CDR3 reads CASSIRPGTSGEGAKNIQYF. CDR3 coding DNA: TGTGCCAGTAGTATTCGACCCGGGACTAGCGGAGAAGGAGCCAAAAACATTCAGTACTTC.

This clonotype was detected only a few times. This chain connects TRBV6-1 to TRBJ2-5, with 11 positions matching TRBD2. The CDR3 consists of 18 residues. Germline trimming cut 7 bases from V and 1 base from J; bases unmatched to any gene: 14. Germline V CDR1 and CDR2: MNHNS, SASEGT. CDR3 in DNA: TGTGCCAGCAAGTACGGGTACGGGACTAGCGGACTCCAAGAGACCCAGTACTTC. Amino acid sequence: CASKYGYGTSGLQETQYF.

The CDR3 coding sequence is TGTGCCAGCAGTGACGGTCTGACAGTCTACACTGAAGCTTTCTTT. Its translation is CASSDGLTVYTEAFF. The chain carries TRBV25-1 and TRBJ1-1, with D perhaps TRBD1 (5 bases). CDR3 length equals 15 residues. V dropped 3 bases and J dropped 3 bases, with 14 bases sitting between them. CDR1 MGHDK and CDR2 SYGVNS come from the germline V gene.